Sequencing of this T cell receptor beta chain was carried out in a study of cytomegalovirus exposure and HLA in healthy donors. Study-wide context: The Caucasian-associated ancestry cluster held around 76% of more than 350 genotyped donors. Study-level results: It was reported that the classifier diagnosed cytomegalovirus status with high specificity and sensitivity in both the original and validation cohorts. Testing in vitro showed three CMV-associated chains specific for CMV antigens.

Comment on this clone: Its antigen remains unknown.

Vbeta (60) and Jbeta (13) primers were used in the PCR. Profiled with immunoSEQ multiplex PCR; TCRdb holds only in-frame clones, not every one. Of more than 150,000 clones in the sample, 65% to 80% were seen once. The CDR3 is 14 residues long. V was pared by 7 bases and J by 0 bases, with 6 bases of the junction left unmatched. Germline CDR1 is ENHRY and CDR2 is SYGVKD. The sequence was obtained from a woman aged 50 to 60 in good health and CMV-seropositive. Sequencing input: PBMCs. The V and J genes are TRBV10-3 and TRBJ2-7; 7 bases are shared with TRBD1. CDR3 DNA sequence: TGTGCCATCACCATGGACAGGAGCTCCTACGAGCAGTACTTC. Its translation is CAITMDRSSYEQYF.